A selection of T cell receptor beta chains follows, all from one sample in a study of blood T cell repertoires in COVID-19. Produced via immunoSEQ multiplex PCR; TCRdb's table is partial and in-frame only. Of 110,000 or so clones listed, 85% were seen once; the top ten hold about 13%. Sample: peripheral blood. Source of these receptors: a human donor in a cohort sampled during active COVID-19. Each CDR3 is given with its conserved first and last residue. The order of the fields is V gene, J gene, CDR3 protein.

>TRBV21-1|TRBJ2-2
CASSPGHRRWTGELFF
>TRBV7-7|TRBJ2-6
CASSFGGEGANVLTF
>TRBV4-3|TRBJ1-6
CASSQDPGRDSPLHF
>TRBV5-1|TRBJ1-5
CASRASPGDSNQPQHF
>TRBV12-3/TRBV12-4|TRBJ1-1
CASSLTTGEAFF
>TRBV20-1|TRBJ1-2
CSVGGDYGYTF
>TRBV7-3|TRBJ1-1
CASSQGGTEAFF
>TRBV10-3|TRBJ2-1
CAARERNEQFF
>TRBV4-3|TRBJ2-1
CASSPSGGGYNEQFF
>TRBV30|TRBJ2-7
CAWSDRLAGFNEQYF
>TRBV20-1|TRBJ1-5
CSASFQGSNQPQHF
>TRBV15|TRBJ2-1
CATSRSLAGGPNEQFF